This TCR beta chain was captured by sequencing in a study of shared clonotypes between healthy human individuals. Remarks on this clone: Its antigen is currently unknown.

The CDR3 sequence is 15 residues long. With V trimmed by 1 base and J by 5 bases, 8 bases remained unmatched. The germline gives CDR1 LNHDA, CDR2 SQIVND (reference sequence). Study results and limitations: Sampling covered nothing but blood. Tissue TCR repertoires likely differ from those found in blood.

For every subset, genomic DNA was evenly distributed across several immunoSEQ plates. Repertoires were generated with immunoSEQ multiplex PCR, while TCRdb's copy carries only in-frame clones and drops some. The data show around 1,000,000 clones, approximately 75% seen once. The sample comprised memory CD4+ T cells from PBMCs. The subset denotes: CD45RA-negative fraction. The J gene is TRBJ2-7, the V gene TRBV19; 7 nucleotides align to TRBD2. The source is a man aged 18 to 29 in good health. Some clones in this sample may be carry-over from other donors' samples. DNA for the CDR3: TGTGCCAGTAGTATAGGACCGGGAGGCCTGGACGAGCAGTACTTC. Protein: CASSIGPGGLDEQYF.